The T cell receptor (beta chain) described here comes from a study of T-cell memory formation after mild COVID-19. TCRdb analysed the 5' RACE reads with MiXCR anew, one entry per CDR3 protein. The table shows about 300,000 distinct CDR3 sequences, with approximately 19% occurring only once. A few counts support this clonotype. Its specificity is not known. Overall study results and limits: Clones that got smaller from day 15 to 85 had even CD4/CD8, while clones growing later tipped toward CD4+. Second-wave clones that peaked on day 37 lacked confirmed SARS-CoV-2 specificity. Memory from before infection featured some responding clones, which suggests cross-reactive memory joined. CD4+ contracting clones were found mainly in CM and EM, and CD8+ ones in EMRA.

Sequencing was done on a sample of PBMCs or a T cell subset sorted from them (not recorded which). This receptor was identified in a young man who had mild COVID-19 (a few samples of this study predate the infection). Cell type and time point are not known.

CDR3 sequence: CASSLVAEQFF. CDR3 in DNA: TGTGCCAGCAGCTTAGTGGCGGAGCAGTTCTTC. The genes are TRBV11-2 and TRBJ2-1; no firm D call. This CDR3 comprises 11 residues. CDR1 is SGHAT and CDR2 is FQNNGV in the germline V gene. V was trimmed by 1 base and J by 10 bases, leaving 5 bases between them.